Described below is a single T cell receptor beta chain sequence and its context. The data were taken from a study of blood T cell repertoires in COVID-19. TCRdb's copy holds only in-frame clones and misses some; the assay was immunoSEQ multiplex PCR. This sample has roughly 80,000 clones, with about 83% found just once. The germline V gene has CDR1 MDHEN and CDR2 SYDVKM. Trimming shortened V by 6 bases and J by 9 bases, and 17 bases separated the two germline ends. This CDR3 is built from 13 residues. This receptor was taken from a human donor in a cohort sampled during active COVID-19. Sequencing was performed on peripheral blood. This rearrangement joins TRBV28 to TRBJ1-1, with D unresolved. This CDR3 is CASSLGQPPQAFF. The DNA for the CDR3 is TGTGCCAGCAGCCTTGGGCAACCCCCCCAAGCTTTCTTT.